One and the same sample provided the 4 T cell receptor beta chains below, sequenced in a study of cytomegalovirus exposure and HLA in healthy donors. Primers included in the PCR were 60 Vbeta and 13 Jbeta primers. The protocol was immunoSEQ multiplex PCR, while the TCRdb copy is restricted to in-frame clones and leaves out a portion. The sample lists 200,000 to 300,000 clones; around 83% were seen once. Sequencing was carried out using PBMCs. These receptors were collected from a girl aged 2-9 years in good health and CMV-seronegative.

A few counts support this clone. The V and J genes are TRBV5-8 and TRBJ2-5, with 7 bases aligning to TRBD2. This CDR3 has 14 residues. The germline V gene has CDR1 SGHTS and CDR2 YDEGEE. J gave up 2 bases and V 2 bases, and 3 bases lay outside the gene matches. The chain's CDR3 is CASSFPGGQETQYF. The CDR3 DNA sequence: TGTGCCAGCAGCTTTCCGGGGGGTCAAGAGACCCAGTACTTC. The variable domain in full, with the rest retrieved from reference TRBV5-8 and TRBJ2-5, is EAGVTQSPTHLIKTRGQQATLRCSPISGHTSVYWYQQALGLGLQFLLWYDEGEERNRGNFPPRFSGRQFPNYSSELNVNALELEDSALYLCASSFPGGQETQYFGPGTRLLVL.

The genes are TRBV6-5 and TRBJ2-7; maybe TRBD1 (6 bases). The CDR3 is made up of 15 amino acids. Germline-derived CDR1 and CDR2 are MNHEY and SVGAGI. Trimming left V 0 bases short and J 6 bases short, with 15 bases between. CDR3 nucleotide sequence: TGTGCCAGCAGTTACTCTATCCAGGGGACCAGCGAGCAGTACTTC. Translating gives CASSYSIQGTSEQYF.

CDR3 DNA sequence: TGTGCCAGCAGTGAAACTAGCGGGCAGTATGAGCAGTTCTTC. Its translation is CASSETSGQYEQFF. The chain joins TRBV2 to TRBJ2-1; 9 bases line up with TRBD2. The CDR3 extends over 14 amino acids. Losses at the gene ends were 2 bases for V and 8 bases for J; bases not matched to a gene: 4. Germline loops: CDR1 SNHLY, CDR2 FYNNEI.

V gene TRBV5-6 combines with J gene TRBJ2-3; TRBD1 might be the D (6 bases). The CDR3 has 15 residues. Germline V CDR1 and CDR2: SGHDT, YYEEEE. V dropped 2 bases and J dropped 1 base, with 11 bases sitting between them. CDR3 coding DNA: TGTGCCAGCAGCTTAGGGGACAAACGCACAGATACGCAGTATTTT. It translates to CASSLGDKRTDTQYF. The complete variable domain, with remaining parts taken from reference TRBV5-6 and TRBJ2-3, reads DAGVTQSPTHLIKTRGQQVTLRCSPKSGHDTVSWYQQALGQGPQFIFQYYEEEERQRGNFPDRFSGHQFPNYSSELNVNALLLGDSALYLCASSLGDKRTDTQYFGPGTRLTVL.